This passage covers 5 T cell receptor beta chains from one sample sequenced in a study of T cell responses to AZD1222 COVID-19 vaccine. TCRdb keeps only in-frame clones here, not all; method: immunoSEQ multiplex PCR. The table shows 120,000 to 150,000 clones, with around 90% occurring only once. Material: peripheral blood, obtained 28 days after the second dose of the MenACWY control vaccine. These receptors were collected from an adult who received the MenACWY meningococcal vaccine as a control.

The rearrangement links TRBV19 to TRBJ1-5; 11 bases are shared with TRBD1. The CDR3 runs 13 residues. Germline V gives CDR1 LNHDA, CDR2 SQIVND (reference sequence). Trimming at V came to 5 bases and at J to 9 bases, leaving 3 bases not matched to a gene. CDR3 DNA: TGTGCCAGTAGTGGGGACAGGGGGGGGCCCCAGCATTTT. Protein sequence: CASSGDRGGPQHF.

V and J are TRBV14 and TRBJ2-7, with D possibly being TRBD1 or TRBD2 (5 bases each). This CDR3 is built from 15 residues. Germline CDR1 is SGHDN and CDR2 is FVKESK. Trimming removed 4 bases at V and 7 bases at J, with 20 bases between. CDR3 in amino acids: CASSPSGHQVGEQYF. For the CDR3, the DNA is TGTGCCAGCAGCCCGTCGGGGCACCAGGTAGGGGAGCAGTACTTC. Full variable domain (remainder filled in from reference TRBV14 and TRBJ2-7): EAGVTQFPSHSVIEKGQTVTLRCDPISGHDNLYWYRRVMGKEIKFLLHFVKESKQDESGMPNNRFLAERTGGTYSTLKVQPAELEDSGVYFCASSPSGHQVGEQYFGPGTRLTVT.

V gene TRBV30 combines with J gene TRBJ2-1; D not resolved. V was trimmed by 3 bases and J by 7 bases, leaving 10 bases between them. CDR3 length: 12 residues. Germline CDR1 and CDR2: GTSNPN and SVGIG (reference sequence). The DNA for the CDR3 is TGTGCCTGGAGCGGAGTATTAAATGAGCAGTTCTTC. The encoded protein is CAWSGVLNEQFF.

CDR3: CASSRTGTGGKETQYF. CDR3 sequence (DNA): TGTGCCAGCAGCCGGACCGGGACAGGGGGTAAAGAGACCCAGTACTTC. The chain employs TRBV5-4 and TRBJ2-5, with TRBD1 identical over 11 bases. Per the germline V gene, CDR1 is SGHNT and CDR2 is YYREEE (reference sequence). Trimming at V came to 4 bases and at J to 3 bases, leaving 8 bases not matched to a gene. The CDR3 is 16 residues long. The full variable domain, completed using reference TRBV5-4 and TRBJ2-5, is ETGVTQSPTHLIKTRGQQVTLRCSSQSGHNTVSWYQQALGQGPQFIFQYYREEENGRGNFPPRFSGLQFPNYSSELNVNALELDDSALYLCASSRTGTGGKETQYFGPGTRLLVL.

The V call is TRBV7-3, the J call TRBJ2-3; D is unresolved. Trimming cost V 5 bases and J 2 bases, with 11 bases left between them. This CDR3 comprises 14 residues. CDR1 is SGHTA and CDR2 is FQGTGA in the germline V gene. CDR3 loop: CASSKRYSTDTQYF. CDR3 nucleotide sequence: TGTGCCAGCAGCAAACGATATTCCACAGATACGCAGTATTTT.